Shown below are 28 T cell receptor beta chains from a single sample sequenced in a study of OX40 agonist ivuxolimab in advanced cancers. The data were produced by immunoSEQ multiplex PCR, yet TCRdb's version contains in-frame clones alone and is incomplete. This table holds around 66,000 clones, approximately 91% found once. The sample in question was CD4+ or CD8+ T cells sorted from blood, obtained in a trial of the OX40 agonist ivuxolimab. Source of these receptors: an adult with an advanced solid tumor such as melanoma, head and neck, liver or kidney cancer.

The chain recombines TRBV7-2 with TRBJ2-2, with a possible D match to TRBD1 (5 bases). The CDR3 runs to 14 residues. V lost 5 bases, J lost 5 bases, and 12 bases lay in between. From germline, CDR1 is SGHTA and CDR2 FQGNSA. The CDR3 loop is CASSPRSGTGELFF. CDR3 sequence (DNA): TGTGCCAGCAGCCCGCGTTCAGGGACCGGGGAGCTGTTTTTT. Full variable domain (remainder filled in from reference TRBV7-2 and TRBJ2-2): GAGVSQSPSNKVTEKGKDVELRCDPISGHTALYWYRQSLGQGLEFLIYFQGNSAPDKSGLPSDRFSAERTGGSVSTLTIQRTQQEDSAVYLCASSPRSGTGELFFGEGSRLTVL.

This clone has a single count. V gene TRBV7-9 combines with J gene TRBJ1-3; no clear D. The CDR3 length is 14 residues. Germline lookup yields CDR1 SEHNR and CDR2 FQNEAQ (reference sequence). V was pared by 3 bases and J by 0 bases, with 6 bases between. CDR3 DNA: TGTGCCAGCAGCTTTGTGTTCTCTGGAAACACCATATATTTT. Translating it yields CASSFVFSGNTIYF.

The gene calls are TRBV29-1 and TRBJ1-1, with a tentative D call TRBD1 (6 bases). Germline V lookup: CDR1 SQVTM, CDR2 ANQGSEA. With 7 bases removed from V and 1 base from J, the gap between germline ends came to 10 bases. The CDR3 has 12 amino acids. In nucleotides, the CDR3 is TGCAGCGCACAGGGAGGGAACACTGAAGCTTTCTTT. Residues: CSAQGGNTEAFF.

CDR3 DNA: TGTGCCAGCACCCTACGACAGGACCTCGCCGAAAAACTGTTTTTT. Its translation is CASTLRQDLAEKLFF. The J gene is TRBJ1-4, the V gene TRBV6-6; weak D call: TRBD1 (6 bases). V was cut by 7 bases and J by 8 bases, with 20 bases left in between. The CDR3 is 15 amino acids. Germline assignment: CDR1 MNHNY and CDR2 SVGAGI (reference sequence).

This chain joins TRBV6-1 and TRBJ1-2; D gene uncertain. Germline-derived CDR1 and CDR2 are MNHNS and SASEGT. The CDR3 runs to 14 residues. V lost 5 bases to trimming and J lost 4 bases, with 14 bases between them. The CDR3 DNA is TGTGCCAGCAGTTCTGACATCCTAAGCTATGGCTACACCTTC. This encodes CASSSDILSYGYTF.

This chain joins TRBV13 and TRBJ1-5, with 10 bases lining up with TRBD1. CDR3 length: 16 residues. The V gene end was trimmed by 5 bases and the J gene end by 7 bases; junction bases not matched to a gene: 11. Germline CDR1 is PRHDT and CDR2 is FYEKMQ (reference sequence). The CDR3 reads CASSVRGTGVTQPQHF. CDR3 DNA: TGTGCCAGCAGCGTACGAGGGACAGGGGTTACACAGCCCCAGCATTTT.

The rearrangement uses TRBV29-1 and TRBJ2-2; weak D call: TRBD2 (6 bases). Trimming removed 4 bases from V and 5 bases from J, with 8 bases in between. The CDR3 spans 12 residues. Looked up from germline, CDR1 is SQVTM and CDR2 is ANQGSEA. In nucleotides, the CDR3 is TGCAGCGTTGTCGCGGGGACCGGGGAGCTGTTTTTT. It specifies CSVVAGTGELFF.

The chain recombines TRBV7-9 with TRBJ1-2; perhaps TRBD1 as D (6 bases). The CDR3 is made up of 16 amino acids. The ends were cut back, 4 bases at V and 0 bases at J, with 15 bases in the middle. CDR1 is SEHNR, CDR2 FQNEAQ, per germline (reference sequence). The CDR3 sequence is CASSYGTQGTNYGYTF. The CDR3 bases are TGTGCCAGCAGCTACGGGACGCAGGGGACTAACTATGGCTACACCTTC.

The V and J genes are TRBV2 and TRBJ2-7; TRBD1 aligns across 7 bases. Germline V gene data show CDR1 as SNHLY and CDR2 as FYNNEI. This CDR3 is 13 amino acids long. V shed 3 bases and J 3 bases; nucleotides not matched to a gene: 2. The CDR3 region has the DNA TGTGCCAGCAGTGATGGGGACAGCTACGAGCAGTACTTC. Translated, it gives CASSDGDSYEQYF.

The rearrangement uses TRBV6-6 and TRBJ1-1; D unresolved. V gave up 7 bases and J gave up 4 bases, with 13 bases separating them. This CDR3 has 13 amino acids. Germline CDR1 is MNHNY and CDR2 is SVGAGI (reference sequence). The CDR3 DNA reads as TGTGCCAGCACCGCCAATCCTACCACTGAAGCTTTCTTT. It is translated as CASTANPTTEAFF.

The chain is built from TRBV4-1 and TRBJ1-5; D ambiguous. The CDR3 extends over 15 amino acids. V was shortened by 5 bases and J by 3 bases, with 14 bases between the two germline ends. Germline-derived CDR1 and CDR2 are MGHRA and YSYEKL. CDR3: CASSLGPGNNQPQHF. Here the CDR3 DNA reads TGCGCCAGCAGCTTGGGTCCAGGTAACAATCAGCCCCAGCATTTT.

The J gene is TRBJ1-1, the V gene TRBV6-1, with a weak D call TRBD1 (6 bases). The ends were cut back, 11 bases at V and 5 bases at J, with 15 bases in the middle. The germline CDR1 and CDR2 sequences are MNHNS and SASEGT. This CDR3 has 12 amino acids. CDR3 sequence reads: CAEGGVGTEAFF. The CDR3 DNA follows: TGTGCCGAGGGGGGCGTGGGGACTGAAGCTTTCTTT.

The CDR3 is CASSYEGKWTEAFF. DNA for the CDR3: TGTGCCAGCAGTTACGAAGGGAAGTGGACTGAAGCTTTCTTT. This chain joins TRBV6-5 and TRBJ1-1; D is uncertain. Germline V gene sequence: CDR1 MNHEY, CDR2 SVGAGI. V lost 2 bases and J 5 bases, leaving 12 bases between the germline ends. The length of the CDR3 is 14 residues.

The chain joins TRBV9 to TRBJ2-7, with 7 nucleotides matching TRBD2. J was trimmed by 4 bases and V by 0 bases; bases with no gene match: 7. CDR1 and CDR2 from the germline V gene are SGDLS and YYNGEE. This CDR3 is 15 amino acids long. The CDR3 bases are TGTGCCAGCAGCGTAGATTGGCAGGGAGGGTACGAGCAGTACTTC. Its translation: CASSVDWQGGYEQYF.

The CDR3 loop is CASSLDSGGYNEQFF. CDR3 nucleotide sequence: TGTGCCAGCAGCTTGGATAGCGGGGGATACAATGAGCAGTTCTTC. This chain uses TRBV7-8 with TRBJ2-1; TRBD2 matches 9 bases. CDR3 length: 15 residues. The germline CDR1 and CDR2 sequences are SGHVS and FQNEAQ. V gave up 3 bases and J gave up 4 bases; unmatched junction bases: 4.

The V call is TRBV5-1, the J call TRBJ2-3; D ambiguous. This CDR3 has 13 residues. Trimming removed 4 bases from V and 2 bases from J, with 8 bases in between. From germline, CDR1 is SGHRS and CDR2 YFSETQ. This CDR3 reads CASSPPDTDTQYF. Written as DNA, the CDR3 is TGCGCCAGCAGCCCGCCTGACACAGATACGCAGTATTTT.

This chain uses TRBV28 with TRBJ2-7; D gene ambiguous. The CDR3 is 14 amino acids. Germline CDR1 reads MDHEN; CDR2 reads SYDVKM. V lost 6 bases to trimming and J lost 2 bases, with 14 bases between them. The CDR3 coding sequence is TGTGCCAGCAGCAAGACACTCACGCCCTACGAGCAGTACTTC. It specifies CASSKTLTPYEQYF.

The CDR3 bases are TGTGCCAGCAGTGCAGGGACAGGGGGAAATTCACCCCTCCACTTT. This translates into CASSAGTGGNSPLHF. The V and J genes are TRBV6-1 and TRBJ1-6; 11 nucleotides agree with TRBD1. Germline CDR1 MNHNS, CDR2 SASEGT. The CDR3 has 15 residues. After removal of 4 bases from V and 7 bases from J, the junction contained 3 bases not matched to a gene.

V gene TRBV29-1 combines with J gene TRBJ2-3, with unresolved D. V dropped 3 bases and J dropped 4 bases, with 2 bases sitting between them. The CDR3 sequence is 10 residues long. CDR1 is SQVTM, CDR2 ANQGSEA, per germline. For the CDR3, the DNA is TGCAGCGTTGATGCAGATACGCAGTATTTT. This sequence encodes CSVDADTQYF.

This chain joins TRBV6-5 and TRBJ2-1; D is tentatively TRBD1 or TRBD2 (6 bases each). The CDR3 is 13 amino acids. The V and J ends lost 2 bases and 9 bases respectively, with 11 bases between them. CDR1 MNHEY and CDR2 SVGAGI come from the germline V gene. The chain's CDR3 is CASSYMGGGEQFF. DNA of the CDR3: TGTGCCAGCAGTTACATGGGGGGCGGTGAGCAGTTCTTC.

The V and J genes are TRBV15 and TRBJ1-1; D is possibly TRBD1 (6 bases). The CDR3 runs 16 residues. CDR1 is LNHNV, CDR2 YYDKDF, per germline (reference sequence). V was pared by 1 base and J by 1 base, with 13 bases between. The CDR3 sequence: CATSRGVETGNTEAFF. CDR3 bases: TGTGCCACCAGCAGAGGGGTTGAGACAGGGAACACTGAAGCTTTCTTT.

The V and J genes are TRBV4-1 and TRBJ2-1; D possibly corresponds to TRBD1 (5 bases). The CDR3 spans 16 residues. The V end lost 0 bases, the J end lost 5 bases, and 14 bases lay between the germline ends. In germline, CDR1 is MGHRA, CDR2 YSYEKL. Written as DNA, the CDR3 is TGCGCCAGCAGCCAAGATCGTACAGGTGTTAACAATGAGCAGTTCTTC. Protein: CASSQDRTGVNNEQFF.

V is TRBV27 and J is TRBJ1-1; 9 positions match TRBD1. The CDR3 covers 17 residues. Germline CDR1 reads MNHEY; CDR2 reads SMNVEV (reference sequence). The junction had 10 bases not matched to a gene; V was cut back by 5 bases and J by 0 bases. DNA for the CDR3: TGTGCCAGCAGTCCTCGTACAGGGGGCCTAATGAACACTGAAGCTTTCTTT. Residues: CASSPRTGGLMNTEAFF.

About this clone itself: The same CDR3 can be traced to other DNA sequences in this sample. The rearrangement joins TRBV9 to TRBJ2-3; TRBD2 aligns across 9 bases. In germline, CDR1 is SGDLS, CDR2 YYNGEE. CDR3 length equals 16 residues. V gave up 0 bases and J gave up 2 bases; unmatched junction bases: 4. CDR3 region: CASSVEAGGTTDTQYF. DNA for the CDR3: TGTGCCAGCAGCGTAGAAGCGGGGGGAACCACAGATACGCAGTATTTT.

This clone showed up just a few times. The gene calls are TRBV28 and TRBJ1-5; 8 bases fit TRBD1. The germline CDR1 and CDR2 sequences are MDHEN and SYDVKM. The CDR3 is 14 amino acids. J lost 3 bases, V lost 7 bases, and 5 bases had no gene match. As DNA, the CDR3 is TGTGCCAGCACTCTGGACAGGGACAATCAGCCCCAGCATTTT. It is translated as CASTLDRDNQPQHF.

The gene calls are TRBV6-1 and TRBJ2-5; D is perhaps TRBD1 (5 bases). The CDR3 contains 14 residues. The germline V gene has CDR1 MNHNS and CDR2 SASEGT. V was trimmed by 3 bases and J by 5 bases, leaving 13 bases between them. The CDR3 spells CASSDWQGYETQYF. The CDR3 DNA follows: TGTGCCAGCAGTGATTGGCAGGGTTATGAGACCCAGTACTTC.

This chain links TRBV28 with TRBJ1-2; possibly TRBD1 for D (5 bases). Trimming pared 7 bases from V and 6 bases from J, leaving 15 bases between. CDR1 MDHEN and CDR2 SYDVKM come from the germline V gene. This CDR3 region has 13 residues. The CDR3 DNA reads as TGTGCCAGCACACGCAGCACGGGACATGGCTACACCTTC. It codes for CASTRSTGHGYTF.

The chain has TRBV4-2 and TRBJ2-1; D perhaps matches TRBD1 (6 bases). V lost 0 bases to trimming and J lost 3 bases, with 21 bases between them. Per germline, CDR1 LGHNA and CDR2 YNFKEQ. The CDR3 is made up of 19 amino acids. Here the CDR3 DNA reads TGTGCCAGCAGCCAAGATCCCCCGGACAGAGACCGTTTCTACAATGAGCAGTTCTTC. Translated: CASSQDPPDRDRFYNEQFF.